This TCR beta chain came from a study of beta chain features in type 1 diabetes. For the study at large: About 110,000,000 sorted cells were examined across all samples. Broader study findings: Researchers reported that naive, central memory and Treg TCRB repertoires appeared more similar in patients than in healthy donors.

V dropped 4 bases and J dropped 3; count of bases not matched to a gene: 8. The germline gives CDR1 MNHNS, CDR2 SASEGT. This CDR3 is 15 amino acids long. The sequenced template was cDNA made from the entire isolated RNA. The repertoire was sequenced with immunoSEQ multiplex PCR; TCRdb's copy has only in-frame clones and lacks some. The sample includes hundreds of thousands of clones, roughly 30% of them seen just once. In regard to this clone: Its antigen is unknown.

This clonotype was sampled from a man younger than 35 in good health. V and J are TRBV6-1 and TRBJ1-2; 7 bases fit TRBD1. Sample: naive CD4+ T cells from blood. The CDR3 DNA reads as TGTGCCAGCAGTGTTGACTCAGGGGGGTACTATGGCTACACCTTC. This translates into CASSVDSGGYYGYTF.